Reported below is one T cell receptor beta chain. No antigen is known for it. No base quality information exists; no much larger clone differs at one position. Using the deep immunoSEQ assay, multiplex PCR amplified TCR CDR3 regions from genomic DNA. Extracted genomic DNA from each cell subset was spread evenly across all wells of several immunoSEQ 96-well plates, with each plate serving as a replicate. For sorted subsets, each replicate PCR was loaded with approximately 200 ng genomic DNA, equivalent to about 30,000 T cell genomes. The purified libraries were quantified using a Qubit 3.0 fluorometer, sized with a Bioanalyzer 2100, and then quantified again using the KAPA Library Quantification kit. Every immunoSEQ 96-well plate was sequenced on a separate single-read 150-cycle Illumina NextSeq 550 flow cell. The original pipeline was this. Because the immunoSEQ output held only junctional sequences and lacked quality scores, the filtering could not match the filtering applied to full-length reads. To assign V/J genes and CDR3, sequences were annotated against IMGT germline references using PyIR, a Python wrapper for IgBLAST v1.9. Any read was removed if the V/J assignment was weak (E-value above 1e-6), the CDR3 was missing, or the read contained stop codons, out-of-frame junctions, or ambiguous translated residues. A V3J clonotype was defined by an identical inferred V gene, J gene, and CDR3 amino acid sequence. To compute the percentage overlap between repertoires, the number of shared unique clonotypes was divided by the size of the smaller repertoire. Repertoire richness was assessed with RTK rarefaction, the Chao1 estimator, and Recon v2.1 estimates of unobserved clonotypes. Generation probabilities for all TCRbeta clonotypes obtained by the gDNA method from a handful of donors were computed using OLGA. Imported from immuneACCESS, the table was reduced by TCRdb to in-frame sequences with V and J called. These copies leave out some clones; in studies compared against another copy, an unresolved V gene accounts for under half, and the cause of the remainder is not known. V and J calls and clone size follow that table, whereas D and trimming were derived from the DNA. This sample lists roughly 1,500,000 clones; 98% to 99% were detected once. The ten biggest clones cover 0.36% of the sample.

Inclusive of the bounding cysteine and phenylalanine, the CDR3 is 14 residues long. The only DNA kept is the CDR3, 42 bases in frame from the first base. Clipping removes 3 bases from V and 7 bases from J, with 3 as the unmatched junction base count. CDR1 and CDR2 were assigned from the germline V gene as KGHSH and LQKENI. The sample belongs to a study of shared clonotypes between healthy human individuals (dated by TCRdb to the early 2020s). At the level of the whole study: The cohort comprised a couple of women and a few men aged 18 to 49 years. To estimate repertoire size and how much clonotype sharing occurs between individuals, the study deeply sequenced the blood TCR repertoires of five healthy adults. To increase sequencing depth and limit assay-specific biases, TCR repertoire library preparation and sequencing were carried out by different laboratories using diverse techniques. Per donor, leukapheresis produced somewhere between about 0.9 and 9.5 billion PBMCs. For each donor, three plates each were used for CD4 naive and CD4 memory, two plates were used for CD8 naive, and one plate was used for CD8 memory. On the study overall, not on this receptor specifically: Sampling was limited to blood, and TCR repertoires in tissue likely differ from TCR repertoires in blood. Naive subsets generally had larger estimated clonotype richness than memory subsets. Around 5% of naive CD4, 3% to 3.5% of naive CD8, 2.3% of memory CD4, and 0.35% to 0.5% of memory CD8 clonotypes were shared across a few donors. Even with the large sequencing depth, rarefaction of the sorted-subset datasets indicated that sequencing was incomplete. Pairwise subsampling led to the expectation that sequencing depth would affect the degree of clonotype sharing among donors. Higher generation probabilities were observed for clonotypes shared by all four sorted-subset donors than for non-shared clonotypes. Because the study included a small number of donors, the genetic and exposure-history diversity represented was limited.

Donors were healthy HIV-negative adults with no recently reported acute infections or vaccinations. Every donor was a Caucasian adult living in Nashville, Tennessee, USA. CD4+ T cells were enriched by magnetic negative selection, after which naive cells were positively selected on CD45RA and the negative fraction was taken as the memory subset. Blood was collected by leukapheresis, and PBMCs were isolated by Ficoll-Histopaque density gradient centrifugation and then cryopreserved in liquid nitrogen vapor phase. Analytical flow cytometry was used to check the purity and quantity of every magnetically sorted T cell population. From each sorted fraction, genomic DNA was isolated and quantified by UV absorbance on a Nanodrop 2000c.

The TCR comes from a man aged 25-40 years in good health. The sequencing sample was made of naive CD4+ T cells sorted from blood. Explained via the paper, the cell subset or site label denotes: CD45RA+ positively selected. This receptor chain uses TRBV18 and TRBJ1-4; the junction holds 9 bases that match TRBD1. The nucleotide sequence is given as TGTGCCAGCTCACCCGGACAGGGGACTGAAAAACTGTTTTTT. Its protein is CASSPGQGTEKLFF.